This T cell receptor beta chain was sequenced in a study of identical twins. MiXCR was run by TCRdb on the 5' RACE reads, yielding one entry per CDR3 protein. Among 1.5 million to 2 million distinct CDR3 sequences listed, less than 40% were seen once. This TCR came from a newborn girl in good health. Sequencing was performed on cord blood.

The CDR3 loop is CASSRYDRGNTEAFF. DNA of the CDR3: TGTGCCAGCAGCCGTTACGACAGGGGTAACACTGAAGCTTTCTTT. The chain links TRBV12-3 or TRBV12-4 to TRBJ1-1; 8 bases map to TRBD1. This CDR3 is built from 15 residues. Trimming took 6 bases from V and 2 from J; bases not matched to a gene: 8.